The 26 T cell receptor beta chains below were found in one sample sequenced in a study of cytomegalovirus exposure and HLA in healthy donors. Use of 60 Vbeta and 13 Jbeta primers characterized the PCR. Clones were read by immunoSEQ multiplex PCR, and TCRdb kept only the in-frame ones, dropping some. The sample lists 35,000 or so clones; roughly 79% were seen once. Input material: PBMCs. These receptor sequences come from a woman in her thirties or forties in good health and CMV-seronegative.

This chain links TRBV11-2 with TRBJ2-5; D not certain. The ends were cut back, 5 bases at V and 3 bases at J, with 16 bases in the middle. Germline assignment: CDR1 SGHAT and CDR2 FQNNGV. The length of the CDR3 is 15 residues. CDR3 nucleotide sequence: TGTGCCAGCAGCCCCAACACAGTACGAAAAGAGACCCAGTACTTC. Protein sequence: CASSPNTVRKETQYF. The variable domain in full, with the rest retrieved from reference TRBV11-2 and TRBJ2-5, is EAGVAQSPRYKIIEKRQSVAFWCNPISGHATLYWYQQILGQGPKLLIQFQNNGVVDDSQLPKDRFSAERLKGVDSTLKIQPAKLEDSAVYLCASSPNTVRKETQYFGPGTRLLVL.

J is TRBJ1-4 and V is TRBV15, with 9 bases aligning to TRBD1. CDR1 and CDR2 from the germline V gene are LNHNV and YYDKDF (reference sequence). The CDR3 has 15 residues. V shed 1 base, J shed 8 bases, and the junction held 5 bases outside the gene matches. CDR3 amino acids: CATSRVQGAREKLFF. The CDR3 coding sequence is TGTGCCACCAGCAGAGTACAGGGGGCTAGGGAAAAACTGTTTTTT. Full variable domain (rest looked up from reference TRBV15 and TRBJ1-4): DAMVIQNPRYQVTQFGKPVTLSCSQTLNHNVMYWYQQKSSQAPKLLFHYYDKDFNNEADTPDNFQSRRPNTSFCFLDIRSPGLGDTAMYLCATSRVQGAREKLFFGSGTQLSVL.

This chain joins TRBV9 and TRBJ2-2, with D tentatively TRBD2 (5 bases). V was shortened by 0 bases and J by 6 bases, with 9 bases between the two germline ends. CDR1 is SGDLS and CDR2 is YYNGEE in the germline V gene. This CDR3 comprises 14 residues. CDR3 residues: CASSVGTGAGELFF. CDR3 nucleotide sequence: TGTGCCAGCAGCGTAGGTACCGGGGCCGGGGAGCTGTTTTTT.

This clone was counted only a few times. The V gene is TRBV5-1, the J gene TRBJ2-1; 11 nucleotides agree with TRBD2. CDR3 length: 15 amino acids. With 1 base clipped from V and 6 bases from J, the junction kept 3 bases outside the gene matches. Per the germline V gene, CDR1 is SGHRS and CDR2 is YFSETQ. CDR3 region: CASSLILAGGNEQFF. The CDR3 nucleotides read TGCGCCAGCAGCTTGATTCTAGCGGGGGGCAATGAGCAGTTCTTC. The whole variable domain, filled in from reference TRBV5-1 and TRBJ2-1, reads KAGVTQTPRYLIKTRGQQVTLSCSPISGHRSVSWYQQTPGQGLQFLFEYFSETQRNKGNFPGRFSGRQFSNSRSEMNVSTLELGDSALYLCASSLILAGGNEQFFGPGTRLTVL.

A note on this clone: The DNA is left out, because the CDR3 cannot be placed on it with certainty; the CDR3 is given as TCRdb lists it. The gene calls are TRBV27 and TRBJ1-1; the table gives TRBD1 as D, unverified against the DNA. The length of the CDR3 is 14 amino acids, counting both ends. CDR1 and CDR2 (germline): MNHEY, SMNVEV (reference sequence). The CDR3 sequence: CASSSSDTYTEAFF.

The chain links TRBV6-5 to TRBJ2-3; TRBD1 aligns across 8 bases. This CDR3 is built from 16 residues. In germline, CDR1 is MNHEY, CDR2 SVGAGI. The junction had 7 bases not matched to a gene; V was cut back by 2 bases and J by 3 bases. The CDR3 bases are TGTGCCAGCAGTTACGGTCGGGACAGGCCGACAGATACGCAGTATTTT. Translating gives CASSYGRDRPTDTQYF.

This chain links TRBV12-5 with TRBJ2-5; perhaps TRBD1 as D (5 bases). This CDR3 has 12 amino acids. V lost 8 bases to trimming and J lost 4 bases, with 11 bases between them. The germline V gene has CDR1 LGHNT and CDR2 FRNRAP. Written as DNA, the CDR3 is TGTGCTAGTTCCCAGGGTGGAGAGACCCAGTACTTC. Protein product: CASSQGGETQYF.

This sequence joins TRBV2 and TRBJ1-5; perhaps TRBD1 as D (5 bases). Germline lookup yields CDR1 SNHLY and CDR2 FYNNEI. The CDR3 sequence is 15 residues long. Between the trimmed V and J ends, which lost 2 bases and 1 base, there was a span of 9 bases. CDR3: CASSERPGSNQPQHF. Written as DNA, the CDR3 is TGTGCCAGCAGTGAAAGGCCAGGGAGCAATCAGCCCCAGCATTTT.

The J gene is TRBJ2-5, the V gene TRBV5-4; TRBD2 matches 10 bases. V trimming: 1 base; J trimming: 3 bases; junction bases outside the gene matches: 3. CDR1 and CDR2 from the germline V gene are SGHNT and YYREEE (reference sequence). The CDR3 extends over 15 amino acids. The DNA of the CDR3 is TGTGCCAGCAGCTTGCTTAGCGGGGGGAAAGAGACCCAGTACTTC. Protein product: CASSLLSGGKETQYF.

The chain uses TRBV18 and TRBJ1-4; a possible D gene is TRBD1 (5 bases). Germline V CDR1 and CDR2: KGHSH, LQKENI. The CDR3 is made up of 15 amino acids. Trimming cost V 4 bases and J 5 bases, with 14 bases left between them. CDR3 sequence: CASSLQGMSNEKLFF. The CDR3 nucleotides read TGTGCCAGCTCACTCCAGGGCATGTCCAATGAAAAACTGTTTTTT. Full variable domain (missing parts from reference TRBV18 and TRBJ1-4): NAGVMQNPRHLVRRRGQEARLRCSPMKGHSHVYWYRQLPEEGLKFMVYLQKENIIDESGMPKERFSAEFPKEGPSILRIQQVVRGDSAAYFCASSLQGMSNEKLFFGSGTQLSVL.

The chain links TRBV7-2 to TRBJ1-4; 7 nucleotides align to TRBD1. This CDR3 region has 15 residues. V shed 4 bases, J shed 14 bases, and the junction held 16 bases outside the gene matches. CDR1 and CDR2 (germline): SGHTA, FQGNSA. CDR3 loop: CASSSVDRANAGLFF. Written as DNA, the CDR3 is TGTGCCAGCAGCTCGGTCGACAGGGCTAACGCGGGGCTGTTTTTT.

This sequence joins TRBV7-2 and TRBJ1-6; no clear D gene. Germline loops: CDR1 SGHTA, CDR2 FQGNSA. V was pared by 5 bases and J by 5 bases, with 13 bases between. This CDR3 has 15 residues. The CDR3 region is CASSRWETDNSPLHF. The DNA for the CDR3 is TGTGCCAGCAGCCGGTGGGAGACGGATAATTCACCCCTCCACTTT.

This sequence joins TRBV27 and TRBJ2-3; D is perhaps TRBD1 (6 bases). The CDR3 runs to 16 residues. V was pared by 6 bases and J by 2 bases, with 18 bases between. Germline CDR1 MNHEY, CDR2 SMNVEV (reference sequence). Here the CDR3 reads CASRQTGTYSTDTQYF. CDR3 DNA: TGTGCCAGCAGACAGACAGGTACCTATTCCACAGATACGCAGTATTTT.

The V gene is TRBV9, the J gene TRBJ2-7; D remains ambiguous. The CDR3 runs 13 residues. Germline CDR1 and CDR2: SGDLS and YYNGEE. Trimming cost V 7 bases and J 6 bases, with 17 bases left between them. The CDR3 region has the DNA TGTGCCAGCTCCGGGTCCTATGATGGCGAGCAGTACTTC. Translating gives CASSGSYDGEQYF.

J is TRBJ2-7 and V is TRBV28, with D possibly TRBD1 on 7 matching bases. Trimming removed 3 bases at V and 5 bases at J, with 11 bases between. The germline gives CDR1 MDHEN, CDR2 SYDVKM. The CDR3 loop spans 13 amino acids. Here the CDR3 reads CASSFQGGHEQYV. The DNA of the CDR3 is TGTGCCAGCAGTTTCCAGGGGGGCCACGAGCAGTACGTC.

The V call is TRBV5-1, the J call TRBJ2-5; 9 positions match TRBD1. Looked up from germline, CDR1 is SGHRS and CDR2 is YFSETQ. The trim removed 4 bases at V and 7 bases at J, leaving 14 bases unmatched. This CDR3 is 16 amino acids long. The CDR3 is CASSLRTGGVFGTQYF. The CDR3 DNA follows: TGCGCCAGCAGCCTGAGAACAGGGGGCGTTTTTGGGACCCAGTACTTC.

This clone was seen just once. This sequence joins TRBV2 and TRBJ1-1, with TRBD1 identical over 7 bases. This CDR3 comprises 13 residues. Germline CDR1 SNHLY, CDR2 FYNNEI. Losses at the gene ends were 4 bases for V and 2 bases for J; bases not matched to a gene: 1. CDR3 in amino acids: CASSGDSNTEAFF. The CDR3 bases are TGTGCCAGCAGTGGGGACAGCAACACTGAAGCTTTCTTT.

The chain's CDR3 is CASSVQGWLGETQYF. In DNA, the CDR3 is TGTGCCAGCAGCGTACAGGGGTGGTTGGGAGAGACCCAGTACTTC. The rearrangement links TRBV9 to TRBJ2-5; tentatively, D is TRBD1 (6 bases). CDR1 and CDR2 from the germline V gene are SGDLS and YYNGEE. CDR3 size: 15 residues. Trimming took 1 base from V and 4 from J, leaving 14 bases between them.

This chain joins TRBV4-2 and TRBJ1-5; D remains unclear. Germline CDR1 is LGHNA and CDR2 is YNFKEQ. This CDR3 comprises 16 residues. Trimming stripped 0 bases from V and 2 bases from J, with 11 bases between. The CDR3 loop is CASSQDRLRGNQPQHF. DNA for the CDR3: TGTGCCAGCAGCCAAGATCGGTTGAGGGGCAATCAGCCCCAGCATTTT.

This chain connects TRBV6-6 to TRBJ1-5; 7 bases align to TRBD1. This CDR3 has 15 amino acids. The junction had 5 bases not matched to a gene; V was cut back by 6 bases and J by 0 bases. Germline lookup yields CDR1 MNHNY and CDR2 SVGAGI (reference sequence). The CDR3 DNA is TGTGCCAGCAGCTCGACAGGGTATAGCAATCAGCCCCAGCATTTT. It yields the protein CASSSTGYSNQPQHF.

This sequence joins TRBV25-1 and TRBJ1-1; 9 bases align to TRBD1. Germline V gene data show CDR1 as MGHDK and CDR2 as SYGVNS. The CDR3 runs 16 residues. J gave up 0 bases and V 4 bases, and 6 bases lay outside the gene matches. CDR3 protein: CASSAGDRAMNTEAFF. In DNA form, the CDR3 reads TGTGCCAGCAGTGCTGGGGACAGGGCGATGAACACTGAAGCTTTCTTT.

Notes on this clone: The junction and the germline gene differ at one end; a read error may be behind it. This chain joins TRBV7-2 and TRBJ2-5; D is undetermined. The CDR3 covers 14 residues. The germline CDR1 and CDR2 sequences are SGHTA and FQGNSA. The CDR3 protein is CASSLTQRQEIQYF. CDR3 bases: TGTGCCAGCAGCTTAACCCAACGTCAAGAGATCCAGTACTTC.

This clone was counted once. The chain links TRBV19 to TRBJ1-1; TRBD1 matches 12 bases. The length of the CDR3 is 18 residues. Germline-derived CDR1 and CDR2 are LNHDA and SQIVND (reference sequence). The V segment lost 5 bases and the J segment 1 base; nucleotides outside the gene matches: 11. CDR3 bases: TGTGCCAGTAGTGCGATAATCGGGACAGGGGGCCGGAACACTGAAGCTTTCTTT. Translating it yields CASSAIIGTGGRNTEAFF.

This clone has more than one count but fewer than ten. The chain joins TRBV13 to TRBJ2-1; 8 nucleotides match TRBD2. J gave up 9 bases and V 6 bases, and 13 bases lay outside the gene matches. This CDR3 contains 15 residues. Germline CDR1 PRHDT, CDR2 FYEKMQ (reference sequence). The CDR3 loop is CASRRSGGPDREQFF. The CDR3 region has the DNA TGTGCCAGCAGAAGAAGCGGGGGTCCAGACCGTGAGCAGTTCTTC.

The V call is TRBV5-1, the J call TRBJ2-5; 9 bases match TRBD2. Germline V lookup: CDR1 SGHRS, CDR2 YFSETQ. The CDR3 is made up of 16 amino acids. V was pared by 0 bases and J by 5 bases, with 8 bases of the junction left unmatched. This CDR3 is CASSLVSGGRRETQYF. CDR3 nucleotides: TGCGCCAGCAGCTTGGTTAGCGGGGGTAGAAGGGAGACCCAGTACTTC.

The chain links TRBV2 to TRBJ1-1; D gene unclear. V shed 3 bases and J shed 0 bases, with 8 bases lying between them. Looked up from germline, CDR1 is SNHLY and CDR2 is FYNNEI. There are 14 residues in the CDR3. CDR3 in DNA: TGTGCCAGCAGTGACCACTTTTTGAACACTGAAGCTTTCTTT. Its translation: CASSDHFLNTEAFF.